This T cell receptor (beta chain) is drawn from a study of blood T cells in healthy people across ages. Across the whole study: Template switching recovered approximately one barcoded beta molecule for every two T cells.

Per germline, CDR1 ENHRY and CDR2 SYGVKD. V lost 4 bases and J lost 0; bases outside the gene matches: 12. The CDR3 extends over 19 amino acids. With a J-beta primer mix and a sample-barcoded 5' primer, a second PCR ran roughly 7 to 11 cycles. Researchers report that a template-switch adaptor with 12 random nucleotides tagged each cDNA molecule. From the 5' RACE reads, TCRdb called clonotypes with MiXCR, one entry per CDR3 protein. The repertoire holds about 1.1 million distinct CDR3 sequences, with 35% to 40% as singletons. Every donor provided approximately 9.2 milliliters of peripheral blood. Extraction of total RNA produced a minimum of 5.5 micrograms from each sample.

The chain recombines TRBV10-3 with TRBJ1-4, with TRBD1 identical over 9 bases. Sequenced input: blood. The sequence was obtained from a man younger than 30 in good health. The CDR3 protein is CAISAGTGQSYATNEKLFF. The CDR3 nucleotides are TGTGCCATCAGTGCCGGGACAGGGCAATCTTATGCAACTAATGAAAAACTGTTTTTT.